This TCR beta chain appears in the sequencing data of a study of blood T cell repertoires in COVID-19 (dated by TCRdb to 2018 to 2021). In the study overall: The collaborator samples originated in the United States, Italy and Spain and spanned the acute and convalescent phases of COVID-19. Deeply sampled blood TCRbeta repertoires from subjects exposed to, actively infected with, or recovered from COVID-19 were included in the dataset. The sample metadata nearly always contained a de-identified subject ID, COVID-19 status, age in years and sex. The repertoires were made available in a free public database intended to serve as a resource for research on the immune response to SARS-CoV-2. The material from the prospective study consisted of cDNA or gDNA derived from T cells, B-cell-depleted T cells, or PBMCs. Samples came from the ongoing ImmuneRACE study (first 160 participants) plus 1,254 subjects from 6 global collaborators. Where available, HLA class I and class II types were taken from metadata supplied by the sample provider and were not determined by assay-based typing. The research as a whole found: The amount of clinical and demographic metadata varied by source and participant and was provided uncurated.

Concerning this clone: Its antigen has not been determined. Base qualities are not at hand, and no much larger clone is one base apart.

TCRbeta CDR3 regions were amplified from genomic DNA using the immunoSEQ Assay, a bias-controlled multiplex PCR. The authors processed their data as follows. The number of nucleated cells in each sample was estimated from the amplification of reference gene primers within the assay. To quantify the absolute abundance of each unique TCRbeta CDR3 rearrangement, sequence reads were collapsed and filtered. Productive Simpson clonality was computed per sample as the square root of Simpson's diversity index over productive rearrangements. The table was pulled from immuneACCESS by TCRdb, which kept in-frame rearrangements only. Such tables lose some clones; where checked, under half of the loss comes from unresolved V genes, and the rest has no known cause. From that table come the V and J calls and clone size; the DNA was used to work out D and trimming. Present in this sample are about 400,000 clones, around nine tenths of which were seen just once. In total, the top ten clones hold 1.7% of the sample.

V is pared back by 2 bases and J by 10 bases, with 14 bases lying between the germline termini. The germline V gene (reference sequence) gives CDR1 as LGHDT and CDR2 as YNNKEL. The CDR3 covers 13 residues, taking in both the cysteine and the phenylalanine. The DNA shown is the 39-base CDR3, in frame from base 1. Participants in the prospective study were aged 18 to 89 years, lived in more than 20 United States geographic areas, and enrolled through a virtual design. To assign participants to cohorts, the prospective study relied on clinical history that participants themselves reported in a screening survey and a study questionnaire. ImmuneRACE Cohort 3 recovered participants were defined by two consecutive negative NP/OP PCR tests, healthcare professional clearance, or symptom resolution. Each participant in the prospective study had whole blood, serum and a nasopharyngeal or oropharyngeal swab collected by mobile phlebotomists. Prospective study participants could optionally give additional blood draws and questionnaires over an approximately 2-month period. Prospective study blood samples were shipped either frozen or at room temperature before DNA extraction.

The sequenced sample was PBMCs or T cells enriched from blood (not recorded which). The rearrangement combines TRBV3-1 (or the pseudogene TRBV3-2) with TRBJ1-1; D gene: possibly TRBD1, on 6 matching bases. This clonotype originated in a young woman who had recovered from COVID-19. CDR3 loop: CASSQQRQGLAFF. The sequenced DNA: TGTGCCAGCAGCCAACAAAGGCAGGGGCTAGCTTTCTTT.